The clone carrying this T cell receptor beta chain was detected once. What it recognizes is unknown. Trimming cost V 6 bases and J 0 bases, with 21 bases left between them. CDR1 is SNHLY and CDR2 is FYNNEI in the germline V gene. CDR3 length equals 18 residues. This record belongs to a study of post-analysis software for immune sequencing data. Study at large: The disease courses covered relapsing-remitting, secondary progressive and progressive-relapsing multiple sclerosis.

Findings and limits, study-wide: A significant reduction in normalized Chao1 diversity was observed in multiple sclerosis patients versus controls. Clustering by F measure revealed strong co-clustering among samples prepared together in one batch. Relative to controls, patients had roughly five TRBV segments at higher frequency, with TRBV5-6, TRBV5-1 and TRBV20-1 among these.

The TCR beta cDNA libraries carried unique molecular identifiers. Each batch of about 0.85 to 10 million T cells produced some 500,000 cDNA molecules. TCRdb re-analysed the PCR reads in MiXCR, keeping a single row per CDR3 protein. Seen here are 750,000 to 900,000 distinct CDR3 sequences, just over 45% observed once, and the top ten hold roughly 4.9%. The sequence came from a girl aged 5-17 years with multiple sclerosis. The sample was blood. The chain recombines TRBV2 with TRBJ2-1; tentatively, D is TRBD1 or TRBD2 (5 bases each). CDR3 in DNA: TGTGCCAGCAGCCCACGGGACCCCGGGTGGACCTCCTACAATGAGCAGTTCTTC. This sequence encodes CASSPRDPGWTSYNEQFF.